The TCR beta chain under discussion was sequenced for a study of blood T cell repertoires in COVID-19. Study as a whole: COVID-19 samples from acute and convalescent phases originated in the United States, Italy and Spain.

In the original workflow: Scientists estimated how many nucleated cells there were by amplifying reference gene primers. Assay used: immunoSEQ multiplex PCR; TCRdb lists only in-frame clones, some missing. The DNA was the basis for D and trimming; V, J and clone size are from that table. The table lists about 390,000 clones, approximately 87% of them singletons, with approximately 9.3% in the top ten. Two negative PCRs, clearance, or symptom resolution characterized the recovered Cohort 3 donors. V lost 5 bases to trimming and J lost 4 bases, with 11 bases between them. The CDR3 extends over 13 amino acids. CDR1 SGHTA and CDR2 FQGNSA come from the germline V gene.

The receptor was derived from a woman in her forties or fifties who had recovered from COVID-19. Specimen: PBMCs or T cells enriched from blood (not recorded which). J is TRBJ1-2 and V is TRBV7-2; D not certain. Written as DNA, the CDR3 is TGTGCCAGCAGCCCAGAGGTAATCTATGGCTACACCTTC. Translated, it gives CASSPEVIYGYTF.